This T cell receptor (beta chain) was identified in a study of blood T cell repertoires in COVID-19. The ends were cut back, 5 bases at V and 0 bases at J, with 17 bases in the middle. Germline assignment: CDR1 SGHNT and CDR2 YENEEA. This CDR3 has 17 residues. The data were produced by immunoSEQ multiplex PCR, yet TCRdb's version contains in-frame clones alone and is incomplete. The table lists about 40,000 clones, around 84% of them singletons. The chain has TRBV11-3 and TRBJ1-3, with D possibly being TRBD1 (6 bases). Specimen: peripheral blood. This clonotype originated in a human donor in a cohort sampled during active COVID-19. The CDR3 nucleotides read TGTGCCAGCAGCCTGGGCGTCGCGGACAGCTCTGGAAACACCATATATTTT. Amino acid sequence: CASSLGVADSSGNTIYF.